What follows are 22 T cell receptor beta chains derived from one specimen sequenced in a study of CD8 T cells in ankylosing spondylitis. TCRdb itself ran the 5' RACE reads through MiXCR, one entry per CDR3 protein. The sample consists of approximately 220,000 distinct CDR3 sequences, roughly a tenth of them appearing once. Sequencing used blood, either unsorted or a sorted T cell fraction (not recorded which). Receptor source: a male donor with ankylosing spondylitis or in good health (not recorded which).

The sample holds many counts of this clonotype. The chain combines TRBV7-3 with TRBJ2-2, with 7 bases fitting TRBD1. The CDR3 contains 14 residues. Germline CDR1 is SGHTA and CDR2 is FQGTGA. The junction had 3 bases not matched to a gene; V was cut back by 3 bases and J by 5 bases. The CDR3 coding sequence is TGTGCCAGCAGCTTTGGCAGGGGGACCGGGGAGCTGTTTTTT. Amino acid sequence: CASSFGRGTGELFF.

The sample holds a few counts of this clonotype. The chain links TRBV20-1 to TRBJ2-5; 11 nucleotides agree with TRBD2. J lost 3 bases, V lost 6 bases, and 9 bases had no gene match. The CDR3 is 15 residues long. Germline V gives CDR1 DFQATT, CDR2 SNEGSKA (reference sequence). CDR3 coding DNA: TGCAGTGCGCCGGATAGCGGGGGGGCGGAAGAGACCCAGTACTTC. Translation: CSAPDSGGAEETQYF.

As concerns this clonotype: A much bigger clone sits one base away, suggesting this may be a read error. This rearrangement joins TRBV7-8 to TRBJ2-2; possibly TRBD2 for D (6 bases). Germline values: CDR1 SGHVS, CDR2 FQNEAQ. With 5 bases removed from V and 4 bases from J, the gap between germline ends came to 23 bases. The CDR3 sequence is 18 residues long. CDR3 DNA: TGTGCCAGCAGCCATCAGTCCCCTGGACGGGGACTCACCGGGGAGCTGTTTTTT. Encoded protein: CASSHQSPGRGLTGELFF.

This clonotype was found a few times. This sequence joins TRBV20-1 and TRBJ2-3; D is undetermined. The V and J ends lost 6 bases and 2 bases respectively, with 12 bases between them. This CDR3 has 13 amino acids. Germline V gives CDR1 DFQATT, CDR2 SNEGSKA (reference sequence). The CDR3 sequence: CSALGDPTDTQYF. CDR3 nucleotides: TGCAGTGCCCTTGGAGACCCCACAGATACGCAGTATTTT.

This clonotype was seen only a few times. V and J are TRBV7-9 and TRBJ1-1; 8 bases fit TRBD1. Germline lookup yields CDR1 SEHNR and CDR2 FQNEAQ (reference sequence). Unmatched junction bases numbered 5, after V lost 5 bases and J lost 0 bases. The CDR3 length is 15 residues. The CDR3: CASSARQGMNTEAFF. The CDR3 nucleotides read TGTGCCAGCAGCGCCCGACAGGGGATGAACACTGAAGCTTTCTTT.

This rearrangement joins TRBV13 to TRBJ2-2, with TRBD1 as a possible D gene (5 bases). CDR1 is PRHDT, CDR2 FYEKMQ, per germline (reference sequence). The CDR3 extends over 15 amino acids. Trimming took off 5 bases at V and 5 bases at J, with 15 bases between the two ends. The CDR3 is CASSLPGKGTGELFF. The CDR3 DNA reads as TGTGCCAGCAGCCTACCAGGGAAGGGGACCGGGGAGCTGTTTTTT.

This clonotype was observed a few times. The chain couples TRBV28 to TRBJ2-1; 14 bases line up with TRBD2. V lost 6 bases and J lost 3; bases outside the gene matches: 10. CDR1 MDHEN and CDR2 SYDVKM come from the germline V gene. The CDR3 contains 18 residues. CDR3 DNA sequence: TGTGCCAGCAGCTCCCCGGGACTAGCGGGGGCCCACTACAATGAGCAGTTCTTC. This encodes CASSSPGLAGAHYNEQFF.

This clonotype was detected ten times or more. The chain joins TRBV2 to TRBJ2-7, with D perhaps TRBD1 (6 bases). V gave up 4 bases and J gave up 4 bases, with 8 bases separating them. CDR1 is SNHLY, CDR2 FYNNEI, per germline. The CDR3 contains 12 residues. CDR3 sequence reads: CASSGGPYEQYF. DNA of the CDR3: TGTGCCAGCAGTGGGGGGCCTTACGAGCAGTACTTC.

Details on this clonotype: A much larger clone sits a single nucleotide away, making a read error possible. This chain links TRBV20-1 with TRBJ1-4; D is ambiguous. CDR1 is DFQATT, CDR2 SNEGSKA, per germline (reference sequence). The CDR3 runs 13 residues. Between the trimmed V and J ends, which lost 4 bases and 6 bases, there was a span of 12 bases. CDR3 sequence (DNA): TGCAGTGCTAAACGGGGTTTGGATGAAAAACTGTTTTTT. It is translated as CSAKRGLDEKLFF.

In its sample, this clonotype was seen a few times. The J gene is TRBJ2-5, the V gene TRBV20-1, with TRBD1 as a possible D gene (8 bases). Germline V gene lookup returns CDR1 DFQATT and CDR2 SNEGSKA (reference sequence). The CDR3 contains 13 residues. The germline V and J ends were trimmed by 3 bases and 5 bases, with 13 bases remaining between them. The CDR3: CSARPQGGETQYF. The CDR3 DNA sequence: TGCAGTGCTAGGCCACAGGGGGGGGAGACCCAGTACTTC.

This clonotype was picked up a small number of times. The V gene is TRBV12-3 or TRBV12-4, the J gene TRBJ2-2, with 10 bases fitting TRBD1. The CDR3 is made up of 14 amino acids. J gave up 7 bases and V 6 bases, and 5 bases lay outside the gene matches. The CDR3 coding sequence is TGTGCCAGCAGCGGGGACAGGGGAGTCGGGGAGCTGTTTTTT. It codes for CASSGDRGVGELFF.

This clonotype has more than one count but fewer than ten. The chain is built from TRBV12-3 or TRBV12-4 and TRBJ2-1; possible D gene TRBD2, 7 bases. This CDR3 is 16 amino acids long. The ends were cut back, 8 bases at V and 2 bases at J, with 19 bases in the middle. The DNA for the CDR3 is TGTGCCAGCCCCCAAGCCGCCGGGGGGCCCTACAATGAGCAGTTCTTC. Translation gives CASPQAAGGPYNEQFF.

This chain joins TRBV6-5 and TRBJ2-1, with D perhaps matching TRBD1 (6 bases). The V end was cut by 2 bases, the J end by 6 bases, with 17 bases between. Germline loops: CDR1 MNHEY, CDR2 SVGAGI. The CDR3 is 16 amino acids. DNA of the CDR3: TGTGCCAGCAGTTACATGTTTCAGGGGTCCGGCAATGAGCAGTTCTTC. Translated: CASSYMFQGSGNEQFF.

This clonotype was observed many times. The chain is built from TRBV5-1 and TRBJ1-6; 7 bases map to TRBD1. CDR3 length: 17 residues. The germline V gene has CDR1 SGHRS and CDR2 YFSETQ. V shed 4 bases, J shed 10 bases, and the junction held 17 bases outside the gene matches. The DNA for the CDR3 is TGCGCCAGCAGCACGGGTGACAGGGCCATTCCCCCCTCACCCCTCCACTTT. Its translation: CASSTGDRAIPPSPLHF.

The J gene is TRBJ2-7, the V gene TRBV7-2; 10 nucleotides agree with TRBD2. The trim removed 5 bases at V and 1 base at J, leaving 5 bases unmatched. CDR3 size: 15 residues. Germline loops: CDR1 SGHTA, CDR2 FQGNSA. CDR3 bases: TGTGCCAGCAGCATCACTAGCGGGGAGTCCTACGAGCAGTACTTC. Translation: CASSITSGESYEQYF.

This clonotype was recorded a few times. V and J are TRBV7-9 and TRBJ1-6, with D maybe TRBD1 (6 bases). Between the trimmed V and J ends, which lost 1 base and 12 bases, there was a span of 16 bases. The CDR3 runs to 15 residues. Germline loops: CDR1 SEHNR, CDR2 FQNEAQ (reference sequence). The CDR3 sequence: CASSLVRDNIGPLHF. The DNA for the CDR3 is TGTGCCAGCAGCTTAGTGCGGGACAATATAGGACCCCTCCACTTT.

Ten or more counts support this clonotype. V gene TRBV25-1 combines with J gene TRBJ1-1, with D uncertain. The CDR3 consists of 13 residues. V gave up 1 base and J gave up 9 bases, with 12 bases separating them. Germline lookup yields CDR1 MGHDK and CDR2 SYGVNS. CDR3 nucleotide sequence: TGTGCCAGCAGTGAATCTAGGGAGCGTAAAGCTTTCTTT. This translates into CASSESRERKAFF.

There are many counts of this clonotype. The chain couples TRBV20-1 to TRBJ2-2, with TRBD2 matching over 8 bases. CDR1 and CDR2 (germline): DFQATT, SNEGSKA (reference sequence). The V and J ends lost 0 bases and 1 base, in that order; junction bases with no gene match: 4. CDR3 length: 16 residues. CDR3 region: CSARDLLAGNTGELFF. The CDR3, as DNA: TGCAGTGCTAGAGATTTGCTAGCGGGGAACACCGGGGAGCTGTTTTTT.

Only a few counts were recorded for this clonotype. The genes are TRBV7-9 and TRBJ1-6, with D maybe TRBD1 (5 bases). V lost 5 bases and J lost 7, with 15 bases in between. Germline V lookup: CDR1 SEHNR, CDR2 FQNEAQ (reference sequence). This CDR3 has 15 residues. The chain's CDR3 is CASSQAGVVNSPLHF. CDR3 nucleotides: TGTGCCAGCAGCCAGGCGGGGGTAGTAAATTCACCCCTCCACTTT.

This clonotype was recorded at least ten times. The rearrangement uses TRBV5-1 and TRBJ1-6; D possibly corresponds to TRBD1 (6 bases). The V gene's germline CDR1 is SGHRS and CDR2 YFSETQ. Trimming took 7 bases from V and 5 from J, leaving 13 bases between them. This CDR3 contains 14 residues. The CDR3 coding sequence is TGCGCCAGCTCCTGGACAGACCATAATTCACCCCTCCACTTT. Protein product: CASSWTDHNSPLHF.

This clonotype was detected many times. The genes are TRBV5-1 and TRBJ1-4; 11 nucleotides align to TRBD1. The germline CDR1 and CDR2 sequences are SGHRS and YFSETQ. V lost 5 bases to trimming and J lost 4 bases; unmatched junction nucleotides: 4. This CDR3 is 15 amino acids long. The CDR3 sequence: CASRDRGLGNEKLFF. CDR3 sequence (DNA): TGCGCCAGCAGGGACAGGGGGCTTGGTAATGAAAAACTGTTTTTT.

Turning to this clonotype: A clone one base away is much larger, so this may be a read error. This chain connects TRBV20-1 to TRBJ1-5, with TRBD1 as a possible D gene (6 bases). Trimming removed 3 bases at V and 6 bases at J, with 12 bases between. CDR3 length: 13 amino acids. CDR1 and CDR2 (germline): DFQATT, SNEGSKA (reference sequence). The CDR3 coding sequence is TGCAGTGCTAGCCCCGGACAGAGTCAGCCCCAGCATTTT. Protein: CSASPGQSQPQHF.